This T cell receptor (beta chain) was sequenced during a study of a mutant IDH1 vaccine in newly diagnosed glioma. As for the study in general: Once 4-6 weeks had passed after radiotherapy alone, vaccination started, or it started with temozolomide cycles.

Findings of the study overall: Across multiple MHC alleles, almost 95% of patients had vaccine-induced responses.

Specified time point: week 35, safety follow-up. Topical imiquimod accompanied each vaccine dose, which consisted of 300 ug of mutant IDH1 20-mer peptide. TCRdb keeps only in-frame clones here, not all; method: immunoSEQ multiplex PCR. The repertoire has roughly 69,000 clones, around 87% of them found once; the top ten carry 1.5% to 2%. Remarks on this clone: Its antigen is not identified.

Germline V CDR1 and CDR2: KGHSH, LQKENI. V lost 3 bases and J 4 bases, leaving 9 bases between the germline ends. The CDR3 contains 13 residues. The clonotype was recovered from a man aged 25-45 years with glioma. The sequencing used PBMCs, collected from a glioma patient whose treatment included an IDH1 peptide vaccine. The rearrangement uses TRBV18 and TRBJ2-5, with a weak D call TRBD2 (6 bases). The CDR3, as DNA: TGTGCCAGCTCACCTTCGGAGGGAGAGACCCAGTACTTC. Protein sequence: CASSPSEGETQYF.